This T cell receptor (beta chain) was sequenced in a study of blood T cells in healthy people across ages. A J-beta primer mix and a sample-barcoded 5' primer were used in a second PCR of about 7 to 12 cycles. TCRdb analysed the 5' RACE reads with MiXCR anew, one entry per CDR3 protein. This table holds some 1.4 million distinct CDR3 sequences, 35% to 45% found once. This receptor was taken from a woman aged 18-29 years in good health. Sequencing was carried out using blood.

CDR3 in DNA: TGTGCCAGCAGCTTAATTTACCAGGGCAGCAACGAGCAGTACTTC. Its protein product is CASSLIYQGSNEQYF. The chain recombines TRBV11-2 with TRBJ2-7; D might be TRBD1 (5 bases). V was pared by 2 bases and J by 5 bases, with 16 bases between. The CDR3 consists of 15 residues. Per the germline V gene, CDR1 is SGHAT and CDR2 is FQNNGV.